The T cell receptor beta chain described here comes from a study of OX40 agonist ivuxolimab in advanced cancers. Overall study results and limits: Low levels of normalized T-cell clonal expansion also appeared in some nonresponders. Researchers report that CD8+ T cells had, on average, more expanded clones than CD4+.

Generated by immunoSEQ multiplex PCR, the TCRdb table keeps only in-frame clones and is missing some. Of more than 70,000 clones listed, 89% are singletons. Looked up from germline, CDR1 is MDHEN and CDR2 is SYDVKM. This CDR3 comprises 14 residues. V lost 7 bases and J lost 4, with 16 bases in between. About this clone: Antigen specificity is unknown.

The clonotype comes from an adult with an advanced solid tumor such as melanoma, head and neck, liver or kidney cancer. The chain couples TRBV28 to TRBJ1-2; maybe TRBD1 (6 bases). The sequences come from CD4+ or CD8+ T cells sorted from blood, collected in a trial of the OX40 agonist ivuxolimab. The CDR3 loop reads CASTVGGARYGYTF. CDR3 sequence (DNA): TGTGCCAGCACCGTGGGGGGGGCGCGCTATGGCTACACCTTC.